There are many counts of the clone carrying this T cell receptor (beta chain). This entry comes from a study of early T cells in non-severe SARS-CoV-2 infection. V was cut by 0 bases and J by 0 bases, with 6 bases left in between. Germline-derived CDR1 and CDR2 are MGHRA and YSYEKL. The CDR3 covers 16 residues. TCRdb recomputed calls from the 5' RACE reads with MiXCR, one row per CDR3 protein. The sample comprises 69,000 or so distinct CDR3 sequences, about 9% of which are singletons, and 5.9% rests with the top ten. V usage is TRBV4-1 and J usage is TRBJ2-6; tentative D call: TRBD1 (5 bases). The source is an adult who was a healthcare worker with PCR-confirmed SARS-CoV-2 infection or an uninfected control (not recorded which). The sample consisted of whole blood. In DNA form, the CDR3 reads TGCGCCAGCAGCCAAGATACAGGCTCTGGGGCCAACGTCCTGACTTTC. It codes for CASSQDTGSGANVLTF.